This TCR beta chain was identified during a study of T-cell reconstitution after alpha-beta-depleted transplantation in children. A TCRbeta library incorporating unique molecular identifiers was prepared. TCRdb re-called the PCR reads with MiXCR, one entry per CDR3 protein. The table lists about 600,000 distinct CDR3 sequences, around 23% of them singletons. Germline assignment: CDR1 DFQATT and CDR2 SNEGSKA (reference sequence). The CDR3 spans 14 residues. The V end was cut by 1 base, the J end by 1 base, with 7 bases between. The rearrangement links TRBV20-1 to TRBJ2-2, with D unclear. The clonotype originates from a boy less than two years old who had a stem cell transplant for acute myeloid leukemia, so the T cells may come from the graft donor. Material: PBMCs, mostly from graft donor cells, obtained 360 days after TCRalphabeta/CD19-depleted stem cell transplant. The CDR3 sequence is CSARVWGNTGELFF. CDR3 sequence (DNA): TGCAGTGCTAGAGTGTGGGGGAACACCGGGGAGCTGTTTTTT.